This entry concerns a single TCR beta chain. The junction had 6 bases not matched to a gene; V was cut back by 0 bases and J by 7 bases. CDR1 LNHDA and CDR2 SQIVND come from the germline V gene (reference sequence). This CDR3 has 16 amino acids. The sample belongs to a study of blood T cell repertoires in COVID-19. Study in general: Both acute and convalescent COVID-19 samples were obtained from the United States, Italy and Spain. T cells, B-cell-depleted T cells, or PBMCs supplied cDNA or gDNA.

As handled by the study authors: The assay estimated nucleated cells by amplifying reference gene primers. Sequencing was performed with immunoSEQ multiplex PCR; in TCRdb, only in-frame clones are kept and a portion is missing. From that table come the V and J calls and clone size; the DNA was used to work out D and trimming. The data contain tens of thousands of clones, 65% to 90% of them singletons. V usage is TRBV19 and J usage is TRBJ2-2, with 9 bases that match TRBD2. The material sequenced was peripheral blood. This sequence originates from a man aged 55 to 70 with acute or convalescent COVID-19. The CDR3: CASSIDSGRRGGELFF. The CDR3 DNA follows: TGTGCCAGTAGTATAGACAGCGGGAGGAGAGGCGGGGAGCTGTTTTTT.